This T cell receptor (beta chain) came from a study of monozygotic twins with inflammatory bowel disease (dated by TCRdb to between 2018 and 2020). For the study in its entirety: The complete study included about 30 monozygotic twin pairs: 19 IBD-discordant Danish pairs and nine German pairs, of which four were IBD-concordant and five were IBD-discordant. Each individual had, on average, about 151 000 unique TCRalpha sequences and 181 000 unique TCRbeta sequences available for analysis. Disease-associated traits were sought mainly through comparisons between IBD patients and their genetically identical healthy co-twins within discordant pairs. On the study overall, not on this receptor specifically: Fewer clonotypes were shared with other individuals by IBD patients than by healthy twins, most markedly in patients showing signs of disease activity. Concordant and discordant twins showed no difference in repertoire similarity, possibly because of limited statistical power. Differing immunosuppressive treatments among patients may have added background noise and inter-individual variability to the repertoires. The results gave no support for a single strong signal or clonotype linked to IBD. Distinction between different T cell subtypes could not be achieved in the analysis. TCRbeta repertoire diversity, by inverse Simpson index, was decreased in IBD patients compared with their healthy co-twins.

CDR1 is given as SGHVS and CDR2 as FQNEAQ, both from the germline V gene. From its cysteine to its phenylalanine, the CDR3 spans 13 amino acids. No DNA was logged. A roughly 2.7 ml peripheral blood sample was drawn into PAXgene tubes per donor and stored at -80°C. Total RNA was isolated from whole blood with the PAXgene blood miRNA kit on an automated QIAcube, without T cell sorting. Peripheral blood from monozygotic twin pairs concordant or discordant for inflammatory bowel disease was subjected to deep TCRalpha and TCRbeta repertoire profiling with unique molecular barcoding. Smoking habits were recorded for all twin pairs, and individuals were classified as current, former or never smokers. Libraries came from 5' RACE. The input for every TCR library was 3,500 to 4,000 ng of total RNA. For each sample, cDNA synthesis with SMARTScribe reverse transcriptase was split into eight separate reactions. During cDNA synthesis, unique molecular identifiers containing a 6-nucleotide sample barcode were introduced by template switching. TCRalpha and TCRbeta cDNA was amplified in two nested PCRs of about 17 and 10 cycles, and bead purification was carried out after each PCR. Before amplification, the cDNA was treated with uracil DNA-glycosylase and purified using the QIAquick PCR purification kit. The second PCR added Illumina TruSeq-compatible adapters along with sample-specific barcodes. Library quality and concentration were checked on TapeStation and Qubit, and libraries were pooled at 5 ng each. The pooled libraries were sequenced with 2 x 100 bp reads and custom sequencing primers on an Illumina HiSeq2500 single-index Rapid Run. Concerning the study's data processing: MiGEC version 1.2.6 was used for UMI-based consensus assembly to correct PCR and sequencing errors. V(D)J alignment, clonotype assembly and CDR3 extraction were performed with MiXCR version 2.1.1. To normalise gene usage, clonotype sharing and MAIT/NKT TCR abundance, the analysis used the top 1000, 10 000 and 20 000 clonotypes per sample. After downsampling to 27 000 UMIs, diversity was calculated as the inverse Simpson index using the vegan R package. Paired Mann-Whitney U tests were applied to discordant twin pairs, and Benjamini-Hochberg correction was used for multiple testing. After the reads were reprocessed by TCRdb, one entry was made per CDR3 protein sequence, with no DNA. These V and J calls derive from TCRdb rather than the authors' analysis. This sample's clone table shows about 210,000 distinct CDR3 sequences. Of the sample, around 1.5% falls within the top ten clones.

Note on this clonotype: Its antigen remains undetermined.

This TCR was recovered from a human donor with ulcerative colitis or Crohn's disease, or a healthy co-twin of an affected twin (not recorded which). Recombination joined TRBV7-8 with TRBJ1-1. The source material was blood. The CDR3 region has the sequence CASSLLLAYEAFF.